A selection of T cell receptor beta chains follows, all from one sample in a study of beta chain features in type 1 diabetes. This table comes from immunoSEQ multiplex PCR, and its TCRdb copy is limited to in-frame clones, with some not included. The sample lists about 470,000 clones, approximately 28% seen once, with 0.06% to 0.07% in the top ten. The material sequenced was naive CD4+ T cells from blood. Receptors were obtained from a man aged 18-30 years in good health. CDR3s include the opening cysteine and the closing phenylalanine or tryptophan. A D gene is named only where the DNA matches it firmly. The size of a clone is reported for some rows only, either as once, few or many, or as a class for expanded clones.

len: 17; d_gene: TRBD2; j_gene: TRBJ2-3; abundance: -; v_gene: TRBV15; CDR3aa: CATSNESAGSSTDTQYF; CDR3nt: TGTGCCACCAGCAACGAGTCAGCGGGATCTAGCACAGATACGCAGTATTTT
len: 13; d_gene: TRBD2; j_gene: TRBJ2-3; abundance: few; v_gene: TRBV6-6; CDR3aa: CASSYSREGTQYF; CDR3nt: TGTGCCAGCAGTTACTCGAGGGAGGGTACGCAGTATTTT
len: 11; d_gene: -; j_gene: TRBJ2-7; abundance: once; v_gene: TRBV30; CDR3aa: CAWSAGHEQYF; CDR3nt: TGTGCCTGGAGTGCTGGGCATGAGCAGTACTTC
len: 15; d_gene: -; j_gene: TRBJ2-5; abundance: -; v_gene: TRBV30; CDR3aa: CAWSVRYRNQETQYF; CDR3nt: TGTGCCTGGAGTGTTCGGTACAGAAACCAAGAGACCCAGTACTTC
len: 14; d_gene: -; j_gene: TRBJ1-1; abundance: -; v_gene: TRBV9; CDR3aa: CASSVGSQGAEAFF; CDR3nt: TGTGCCAGCAGCGTAGGTTCGCAGGGAGCTGAAGCTTTCTTT
len: 12; d_gene: -; j_gene: TRBJ2-5; abundance: few; v_gene: TRBV28; CDR3aa: CASLDSGETQYF; CDR3nt: TGTGCCAGCTTAGACTCTGGAGAGACCCAGTACTTC
len: 11; d_gene: -; j_gene: TRBJ2-7; abundance: -; v_gene: TRBV20-1; CDR3aa: CSVGDSYEQYF; CDR3nt: TGCAGTGTCGGGGACTCCTACGAGCAGTACTTC
len: 15; d_gene: -; j_gene: TRBJ1-2; abundance: few; v_gene: TRBV13; CDR3aa: CASSLGRVYGYGYTF; CDR3nt: TGTGCCAGCAGCTTAGGCAGGGTTTATGGCTATGGCTACACCTTC
len: 15; d_gene: -; j_gene: TRBJ1-1; abundance: -; v_gene: TRBV7-6; CDR3aa: CASSPRGGRNTEAFF; CDR3nt: TGTGCCAGCAGCCCCAGGGGAGGGAGGAACACTGAAGCTTTCTTT
len: 16; d_gene: -; j_gene: TRBJ1-3; abundance: -; v_gene: TRBV30; CDR3aa: CAWSVVYSSLGDTIYF; CDR3nt: TGTGCCTGGAGTGTAGTGTACAGCTCCTTGGGGGACACCATATATTTT